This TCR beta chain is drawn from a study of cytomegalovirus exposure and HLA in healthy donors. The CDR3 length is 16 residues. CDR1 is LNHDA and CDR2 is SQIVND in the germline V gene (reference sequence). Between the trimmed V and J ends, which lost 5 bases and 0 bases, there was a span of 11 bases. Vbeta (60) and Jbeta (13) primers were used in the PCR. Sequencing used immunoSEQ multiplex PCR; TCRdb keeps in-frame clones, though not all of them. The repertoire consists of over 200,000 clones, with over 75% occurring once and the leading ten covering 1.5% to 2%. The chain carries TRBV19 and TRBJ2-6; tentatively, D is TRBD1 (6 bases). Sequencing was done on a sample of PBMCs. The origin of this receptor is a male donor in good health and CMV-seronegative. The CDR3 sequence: CASSYATGSGANVLTF. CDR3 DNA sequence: TGTGCCAGTAGTTACGCGACAGGCTCTGGGGCCAACGTCCTGACTTTC.